Presented here are 29 T cell receptor beta chains from one specimen sequenced in a study of T-cell reconstitution after alpha-beta-depleted transplantation in children (dated by TCRdb to the mid-2010s). Library preparation employed PCR. Instrument used: Illumina HiSeq 2500. Molecular barcoding was employed in the preparation of TCR libraries, with unique molecular identifiers being used to normalize TCRbeta repertoire quantification. The public reads were reprocessed in TCRdb via fastp at Q25 and MiXCR, keeping in-frame beta chains. Records with the same CDR3 protein are collapsed into one entry carrying the most frequent genes and DNA. This sample holds about 980,000 distinct CDR3 sequences; about 29% were observed only once. The ten largest clones add up to approximately 30% of the sample. What the treatment or condition label conveys for this sample: allogeneic hematopoietic cell transplantation with graft depleted of TCRalphabeta T cells and CD19 B cells.

Source: PBMCs, mostly from graft donor cells, taken 360 days after TCRalphabeta/CD19-depleted stem cell transplant. These receptors came from a boy in the first two years of life who had a stem cell transplant for SCID, so the T cells may come from the graft donor.

J is TRBJ2-1 and V is TRBV7-2; a weak D match, TRBD2 (6 bases). The germline V and J ends were trimmed by 1 base and 9 bases, with 16 bases remaining between them. The germline V gene encodes CDR1 SGHTA and CDR2 FQGNSA. The CDR3 extends over 15 amino acids. The CDR3 reads CASSLGVLARSEQFF. The CDR3 nucleotides are TGTGCCAGCAGCTTAGGGGTCCTAGCGCGGAGTGAGCAGTTCTTC.

The V and J genes are TRBV12-3 or TRBV12-4 and TRBJ2-3, with D possibly TRBD1 on 8 matching bases. Trimming left V 7 bases short and J 5 bases short, with 16 bases between. The CDR3 length is 14 residues. The CDR3 is CASTPTGGGDTQYF. For the CDR3, the DNA is TGTGCCAGCACTCCTACAGGGGGGGGAGATACGCAGTATTTT.

This clonotype was seen a few times. This chain connects TRBV10-3 to TRBJ1-3; 7 bases agree with TRBD1. Germline CDR1 ENHRY, CDR2 SYGVKD. The length of the CDR3 is 14 residues. The ends lost 5 bases at V and 1 base at J; junction bases unmatched: 2. The CDR3 is CAISRQGSGNTIYF. For the CDR3, the DNA is TGTGCCATCAGTAGACAGGGATCTGGAAACACCATATATTTT.

The V gene is TRBV4-2, the J gene TRBJ2-1; possibly TRBD1 for D (6 bases). The V end lost 1 base, the J end lost 4 bases, and 11 bases lay between the germline ends. Germline V gene data show CDR1 as LGHNA and CDR2 as YNFKEQ. There are 15 residues in the CDR3. CDR3: CASSQVGDKYNEQFF. CDR3 nucleotides: TGTGCCAGCAGCCAAGTAGGGGACAAGTACAATGAGCAGTTCTTC.

The J gene is TRBJ2-3, the V gene TRBV15; D is undetermined. With 0 bases removed from V and 6 bases from J, the gap between germline ends came to 10 bases. Germline V gene lookup returns CDR1 LNHNV and CDR2 YYDKDF (reference sequence). The CDR3 extends over 14 amino acids. CDR3 sequence: CATSRDNRADTQYF. The CDR3 region has the DNA TGTGCCACCAGCAGAGATAACAGAGCGGATACGCAGTATTTT.

The chain employs TRBV11-2 and TRBJ2-3, with D hard to call. Trimming left V 0 bases short and J 0 bases short, with 16 bases between. Germline V CDR1 and CDR2: SGHAT, FQNNGV. The CDR3 length is 18 residues. The CDR3 protein is CASSLEKRLARSTDTQYF. CDR3 DNA: TGTGCCAGCAGCTTAGAAAAGAGACTCGCACGTAGCACAGATACGCAGTATTTT.

This clonotype was found many times. This chain uses TRBV5-6 with TRBJ2-3, with D possibly being TRBD2 (7 bases). Germline CDR1 SGHDT, CDR2 YYEEEE. V gave up 3 bases and J gave up 4 bases, with 15 bases separating them. The CDR3 is 15 residues long. CDR3 DNA sequence: TGTGCCAGCAGCTGGGGGGGCGTATCCGCAGATACGCAGTATTTT. Encoded protein: CASSWGGVSADTQYF.

CDR3 in DNA: TGTGCCAGCAGCTTAGGGACGGCGCCTAATTCACCCCTCCACTTT. As protein: CASSLGTAPNSPLHF. The rearrangement joins TRBV7-2 to TRBJ1-6; D is unresolved. The CDR3 length is 15 residues. The V gene lost 1 base and the J gene lost 6 bases, with 10 bases spanning the gap. Germline V CDR1 and CDR2: SGHTA, FQGNSA.

This clonotype was observed once. This chain links TRBV6-5 with TRBJ2-1; unclear D gene. Germline CDR1 MNHEY, CDR2 SVGAGI. This CDR3 has 17 amino acids. V shed 2 bases and J shed 0 bases, with 14 bases lying between them. In nucleotides, the CDR3 is TGTGCCAGCAGTTACGAGTTCTGGCCAAGCTCCTACAATGAGCAGTTCTTC. This codes for CASSYEFWPSSYNEQFF.

This clonotype has more than one count but fewer than ten. The chain is built from TRBV4-1 and TRBJ1-2, with D perhaps matching TRBD1 (5 bases). V was pared by 3 bases and J by 5 bases, with 19 bases between. From germline, CDR1 is MGHRA and CDR2 YSYEKL. The CDR3 spans 16 residues. CDR3 sequence (DNA): TGCGCCAGCAGCCATCGGCAGGGCGGGGGTATTTATGGCTACACCTTC. Translating it yields CASSHRQGGGIYGYTF.

This clonotype occurred once. The J gene is TRBJ1-1, the V gene TRBV5-1; 8 nucleotides match TRBD1. This CDR3 spans 15 amino acids. Germline V gene data show CDR1 as SGHRS and CDR2 as YFSETQ. The ends lost 4 bases at V and 5 bases at J; junction bases unmatched: 10. The CDR3 DNA follows: TGCGCCAGCAGCACGACAGGGGCCTCTGGGACTGAAGCTTTCTTT. Amino acids: CASSTTGASGTEAFF.

The V and J genes are TRBV20-1 and TRBJ2-7; D is possibly TRBD2 (5 bases). Germline lookup yields CDR1 DFQATT and CDR2 SNEGSKA (reference sequence). V lost 3 bases, J lost 3 bases, and 18 bases lay in between. The CDR3 has 15 residues. CDR3 nucleotide sequence: TGCAGTGCTAGGCGGGCACAGCAAAACCTCTACGAGCAGTACTTC. Translation: CSARRAQQNLYEQYF.

The gene calls are TRBV12-3 or TRBV12-4 and TRBJ2-1; D is tentatively TRBD1 or TRBD2 (5 bases each). V dropped 3 bases and J dropped 3 bases, with 15 bases sitting between them. There are 16 residues in the CDR3. The CDR3 reads CASSFRGFRDYNEQFF. CDR3 sequence (DNA): TGTGCCAGCAGTTTCCGGGGCTTTAGGGACTACAATGAGCAGTTCTTC.

This clonotype appeared a few times. The chain uses TRBV10-3 and TRBJ2-7; perhaps TRBD2 as D (5 bases). This CDR3 spans 14 amino acids. CDR1 is ENHRY, CDR2 SYGVKD, per germline. Trimming removed 7 bases at V and 1 base at J, with 14 bases between. In DNA, the CDR3 is TGTGCCATCAACGCGGGTTTAGAATCCTACGAGCAGTACTTC. Its translation: CAINAGLESYEQYF.

This chain joins TRBV6-5 and TRBJ2-7, with 7 positions matching TRBD1. Germline CDR1 and CDR2: MNHEY and SVGAGI. CDR3 length equals 16 residues. Germline trimming cut 2 bases from V and 2 bases from J; bases unmatched to any gene: 9. For the CDR3, the DNA is TGTGCCAGCAGTTACGCACACAGGGGTCGTCCCTACGAGCAGTACTTC. Protein: CASSYAHRGRPYEQYF.

V gene TRBV4-1 combines with J gene TRBJ2-4, with 9 bases matching TRBD1. This CDR3 region has 15 residues. V shed 4 bases, J shed 4 bases, and the junction held 5 bases outside the gene matches. The germline gives CDR1 MGHRA, CDR2 YSYEKL. CDR3 in DNA: TGCGCCAGCAGCCTTATAGGGACAGGGAAAAACATTCAGTACTTC. Amino acids: CASSLIGTGKNIQYF.

The chain combines TRBV20-1 with TRBJ1-2; possibly TRBD1 for D (6 bases). The germline V gene encodes CDR1 DFQATT and CDR2 SNEGSKA (reference sequence). The ends were cut back, 4 bases at V and 8 bases at J, with 17 bases in the middle. The CDR3 consists of 13 residues. CDR3 DNA sequence: TGCAGTGCTAACCCACAGGGCCCCCTGGGCTACACCTTC. Protein sequence: CSANPQGPLGYTF.

This clonotype was seen only a few times. This chain links TRBV4-3 with TRBJ2-5; D may be TRBD1 (5 bases). V lost 1 base, J lost 3 bases, and 9 bases lay in between. The CDR3 extends over 14 amino acids. Germline V gene sequence: CDR1 LGHNA, CDR2 YSLEER. The CDR3 loop is CASSQGPGKETQYF. The CDR3 DNA is TGCGCCAGCAGCCAAGGGCCAGGGAAAGAGACCCAGTACTTC.

The table lists this clonotype with a few counts. V and J are TRBV28 and TRBJ1-2, with a tentative D call TRBD1 (6 bases). Trimming took off 5 bases at V and 2 bases at J, with 24 bases between the two ends. Germline CDR1 is MDHEN and CDR2 is SYDVKM. CDR3 length: 18 amino acids. The CDR3 sequence: CASSPVIGTNYSNYGYTF. The CDR3 DNA follows: TGTGCCAGCAGTCCCGTAATCGGGACAAACTACAGCAACTATGGCTACACCTTC.

In this sample, this clonotype turned up a few times. The CDR3 DNA is TGTGCCACCAGTGATCTCCGGGACACCTACAATGAGCAGTTCTTC. Translating it yields CATSDLRDTYNEQFF. The chain is built from TRBV24-1 and TRBJ2-1; D perhaps matches TRBD1 (6 bases). Germline CDR1 KGHDR, CDR2 SFDVKD. This CDR3 is 15 amino acids long. Trimming took off 3 bases at V and 2 bases at J, with 10 bases between the two ends.

The table lists this clonotype with a few counts. The CDR3 reads CSVDGQGYEQYF. The CDR3 nucleotides are TGCAGCGTTGACGGCCAGGGCTACGAGCAGTACTTC. The V call is TRBV29-1, the J call TRBJ2-7, with D maybe TRBD1 (5 bases). From germline, CDR1 is SQVTM and CDR2 ANQGSEA. V lost 3 bases and J lost 3, with 9 bases in between. This CDR3 spans 12 amino acids.

This clonotype was found once. The chain recombines TRBV7-9 with TRBJ1-5; D gene uncertain. Per the germline V gene, CDR1 is SEHNR and CDR2 is FQNEAQ (reference sequence). V lost 0 bases to trimming and J lost 9 bases, with 6 bases between them. The CDR3 length is 12 residues. CDR3 DNA: TGTGCCAGCAGCTTAGCCAAGGGGCCCCAGCATTTT. Translating gives CASSLAKGPQHF.

CDR3 amino acids: CASREPGGLSSYNEQFF. The CDR3 DNA reads as TGTGCCAGCAGGGAACCTGGGGGCCTCAGCTCCTACAATGAGCAGTTCTTC. This sequence joins TRBV12-3 or TRBV12-4 and TRBJ2-1, with D possibly TRBD1 on 6 matching bases. This CDR3 contains 17 residues. The V and J ends lost 6 bases and 0 bases respectively, with 18 bases between them.

This sequence joins TRBV20-1 and TRBJ2-3; no clear D gene. There are 9 residues in the CDR3. From germline, CDR1 is DFQATT and CDR2 SNEGSKA (reference sequence). Trimming shortened V by 6 bases and J by 4 bases, and 2 bases separated the two germline ends. CDR3 nucleotides: TGCAGTGCCCCAGATACGCAGTATTTT. This translates into CSAPDTQYF.

The chain joins TRBV5-1 to TRBJ2-4; weak D call: TRBD2 (6 bases). Trimming took off 1 base at V and 0 bases at J, with 17 bases between the two ends. Germline V lookup: CDR1 SGHRS, CDR2 YFSETQ. This CDR3 spans 18 amino acids. CDR3 coding DNA: TGCGCCAGCAGCTTGCGAAATCGGAGGGGCCTAGCCAAAAACATTCAGTACTTC. Its protein product is CASSLRNRRGLAKNIQYF.

The genes are TRBV20-1 and TRBJ2-6; tentative D call: TRBD2 (5 bases). Germline CDR1 and CDR2: DFQATT and SNEGSKA (reference sequence). The CDR3 runs to 15 residues. The V end was cut by 0 bases, the J end by 0 bases, with 6 bases between. The CDR3 DNA sequence: TGCAGTGCTAGAGACGCGGGCTCTGGGGCCAACGTCCTGACTTTC. Amino acid sequence: CSARDAGSGANVLTF.

V is TRBV7-9 and J is TRBJ2-1, with unresolved D. The length of the CDR3 is 13 residues. The germline CDR1 and CDR2 sequences are SEHNR and FQNEAQ (reference sequence). Trimming stripped 3 bases from V and 4 bases from J, with 7 bases between. The CDR3 DNA is TGTGCCAGCAGCTTGCCCAGATACAATGAGCAGTTCTTC. It specifies CASSLPRYNEQFF.

This rearrangement joins TRBV20-1 to TRBJ2-7; D perhaps matches TRBD1 (6 bases). V lost 3 bases, J lost 3 bases, and 21 bases lay in between. The CDR3 is made up of 16 amino acids. The germline V gene encodes CDR1 DFQATT and CDR2 SNEGSKA (reference sequence). The DNA of the CDR3 is TGCAGTGCTAGTCCTAAAACAGGGATCTCTCTCTACGAGCAGTACTTC. It codes for CSASPKTGISLYEQYF.

About this clonotype itself: Germline is not matched at one junction end, which may reflect a read error. V gene TRBV6-5 combines with J gene TRBJ1-1, with D tentatively TRBD1 (5 bases). Germline V gene sequence: CDR1 MNHEY, CDR2 SVGAGI. The CDR3 spans 15 residues. In nucleotides, the CDR3 is TGTGCCAGCACTTACGGGGGTGGAGGGAACACTGAAGCTTTCTTT. As protein: CASTYGGGGNTEAFF.